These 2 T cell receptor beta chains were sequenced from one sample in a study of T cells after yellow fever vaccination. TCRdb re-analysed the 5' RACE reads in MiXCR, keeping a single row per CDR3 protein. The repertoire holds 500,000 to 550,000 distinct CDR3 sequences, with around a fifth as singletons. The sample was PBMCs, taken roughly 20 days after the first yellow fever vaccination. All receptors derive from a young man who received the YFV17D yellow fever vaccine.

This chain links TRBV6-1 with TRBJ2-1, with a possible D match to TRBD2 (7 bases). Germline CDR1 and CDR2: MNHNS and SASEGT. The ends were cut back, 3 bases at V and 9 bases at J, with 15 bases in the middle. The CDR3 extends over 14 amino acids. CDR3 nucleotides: TGTGCCAGCAGTGATAGGGGGGGCTGGGGTGAGCAGTTCTTC. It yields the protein CASSDRGGWGEQFF.

CDR3 residues: CASSLSGSEESPLHF. CDR3 sequence (DNA): TGTGCCAGCAGCTTATCCGGTTCGGAGGAGTCACCCCTCCACTTT. This rearrangement joins TRBV11-1 to TRBJ1-6; the D is unclear. Trimming stripped 2 bases from V and 10 bases from J, with 15 bases between. This CDR3 has 15 residues. Germline V gene data show CDR1 as SGHAT and CDR2 as FQDESV (reference sequence).